This T cell receptor (beta chain) originates from a study of blood T cell repertoires in COVID-19. Looking at the study overall: COVID-19 samples from acute and convalescent phases originated in the United States, Italy and Spain. From T cells, B-cell-depleted T cells, or PBMCs came the material, which was cDNA or gDNA.

Seattle cases were enrolled at active infection and followed longitudinally. The CDR3 length is 13 residues. V was trimmed by 1 base and J by 10 bases, leaving 11 bases between them. Germline-derived CDR1 and CDR2 are SEHNR and FQNEAQ (reference sequence). Generated by immunoSEQ multiplex PCR, the TCRdb table keeps only in-frame clones and is missing some. The data contain approximately 97,000 clones, about nine tenths of them seen just once; the ten biggest clones take up more than 1.5%. Sequencing was carried out using peripheral blood. The source of this sequence is a woman aged 45-65 years with COVID-19, enrolled during active disease. The chain uses TRBV7-9 and TRBJ1-5; no reliable D call. The CDR3 region has the DNA TGTGCCAGCAGCTTAGACCGCGGCGCTCCCCAGCATTTT. The encoded protein is CASSLDRGAPQHF. Based on the CDR3 plus reference TRBV7-9 and TRBJ1-5, the full variable domain is DTGVSQNPRHKITKRGQNVTFRCDPISEHNRLYWYRQTLGQGPEFLTYFQNEAQLEKSRLLSDRFSAERPKGSFSTLEIQRTEQGDSAMYLCASSLDRGAPQHFGDGTRLSIL.